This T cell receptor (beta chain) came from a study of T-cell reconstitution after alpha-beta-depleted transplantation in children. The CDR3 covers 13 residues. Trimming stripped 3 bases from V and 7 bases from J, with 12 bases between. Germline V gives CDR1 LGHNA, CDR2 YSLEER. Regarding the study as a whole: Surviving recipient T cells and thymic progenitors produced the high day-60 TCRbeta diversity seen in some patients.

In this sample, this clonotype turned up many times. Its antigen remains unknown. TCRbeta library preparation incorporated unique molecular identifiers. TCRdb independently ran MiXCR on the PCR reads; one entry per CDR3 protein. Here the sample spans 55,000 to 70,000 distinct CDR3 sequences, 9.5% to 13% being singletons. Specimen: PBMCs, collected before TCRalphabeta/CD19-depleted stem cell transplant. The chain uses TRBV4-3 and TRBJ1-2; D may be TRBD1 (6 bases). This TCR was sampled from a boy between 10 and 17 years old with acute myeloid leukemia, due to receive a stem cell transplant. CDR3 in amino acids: CASSHIQGSGYTF. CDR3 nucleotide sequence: TGCGCCAGCAGCCATATACAGGGATCTGGCTACACCTTC.